This T cell receptor beta chain is from a study of shared clonotypes between healthy human individuals (dated by TCRdb to 2020 to 2021). About the full investigation: A couple of women and three men aged 18 to 49 years were included in the cohort. For each donor, CD4 naive and CD4 memory were each given three plates, CD8 naive was given two plates, and CD8 memory was given one plate. To estimate repertoire size and how much clonotype sharing occurs between individuals, the study deeply sequenced the blood TCR repertoires of 4 to 6 healthy adults. Different laboratories and diverse techniques were used to prepare libraries and sequence TCR repertoires, to increase sequencing depth and limit assay-specific biases. Between about 0.8 and 9 billion PBMCs per donor were obtained by leukapheresis.

Beyond this particular receptor, the publication reports: Approximately 5% of naive CD4, 3% to 4% of naive CD8, around 2.3% of memory CD4, and about 0.4% of memory CD8 clonotypes were shared across a few donors. Sampling was restricted to blood, and TCR repertoires in tissues likely differ from the TCR repertoires found in blood. Larger estimated clonotype richness was generally found for naive subsets than for memory subsets. The small number of donors limited the genetic and exposure-history diversity represented. Compared with non-shared clonotypes, clonotypes shared by all four sorted-subset donors had higher generation probabilities. Based on pairwise subsampling, the degree of clonotype sharing among donors was expected to be affected by sequencing depth. Even with the large sequencing depth, rarefaction of the sorted-subset datasets indicated that sequencing was incomplete.

CD8 naive samples were CD45RO-negative cells positively selected for CCR7, giving a CD45RA+CCR7+ population that excluded TemRA cells. The donors were healthy, HIV-negative adults who had no recently reported acute infections or vaccinations. Every donor was a Caucasian adult residing in Nashville, Tennessee, USA. Blood was collected by leukapheresis, and PBMCs were isolated by Ficoll-Histopaque density gradient centrifugation and then cryopreserved in liquid nitrogen vapor phase. Analytical flow cytometry was used to check the purity and quantity of each magnetically sorted T cell population. Genomic DNA was isolated from each sorted fraction and quantified by UV absorbance on a Nanodrop 2000c. Using the deep immunoSEQ assay, TCR CDR3 regions were amplified from genomic DNA by multiplex PCR. Extracted genomic DNA from each cell subset was spread evenly across all wells of several immunoSEQ 96-well plates, with each plate serving as a replicate. Each replicate PCR for sorted subsets received about 200 ng genomic DNA, equal to roughly 30,000 T cell genomes. The purified libraries were quantified using a Qubit 3.0 fluorometer, sized with a Bioanalyzer 2100, and then quantified again using the KAPA Library Quantification kit. A separate single-read 150-cycle Illumina NextSeq 550 flow cell was used to sequence each immunoSEQ 96-well plate. The paper's processing steps were these. Because the immunoSEQ output held only junctional sequences and lacked quality scores, the filtering could not match the filtering applied to full-length reads. To assign V/J genes and CDR3, sequences were annotated using PyIR, a Python wrapper for IgBLAST v1.9, with IMGT germline references. Any read was removed if the V/J assignment was weak (E-value above 1e-6), the CDR3 was missing, or the read contained stop codons, out-of-frame junctions, or ambiguous translated residues. V3J clonotypes were defined as sequences sharing the same inferred V gene, J gene, and CDR3 amino acid sequence. Percentage overlap between repertoires was computed as shared unique clonotypes divided by the size of the smaller repertoire. Three approaches were used to assess repertoire richness: RTK rarefaction, the Chao1 estimator, and Recon v2.1 estimates of unobserved clonotypes. Generation probabilities were computed with OLGA for all TCRbeta clonotypes obtained by the gDNA method from several donors. Drawn from immuneACCESS, this table holds only the in-frame rearrangements with V and J called that TCRdb kept. Clones are partly lost; checked studies trace under half to an unresolved V gene and leave the rest unexplained. The V and J calls and clone size are taken from that table; D and trimming were inferred from the DNA. This sample has about 1,800,000 clones in its table, and about 95% of those were observed once. The ten largest clones represent less than 1.5% of the sample.

Of note for this clone: No cognate antigen has been identified for it. The sample holds no much larger clone one base away, and base qualities are not on file.

There are 17 amino acids in the CDR3, from cysteine to phenylalanine inclusive. Just CDR3 DNA is preserved here, 51 bases in frame from base 1. CDR1 and CDR2 (KGHSH, LQKENI) derive from the germline V gene. Deletion took 6 bases off V and 4 bases off J, with a span of 22 bases between the germline ends. The sequence joins TRBV18 to TRBJ1-5, and possibly TRBD1, on 6 matching bases. This TCR derives from a man aged 18 to 30 in good health. Sequenced material: naive CD8+ T cells sorted from blood. This specimen's cell subset or site label, interpreted: CD45RA+CCR7+. Here the CDR3 is given as CASSPGDISTRNQPQHF. Read as DNA, the sequence is TGTGCCAGCTCCCCGGGGGACATAAGCACCCGAAATCAGCCCCAGCATTTT.